At least ten counts were recorded for the clone carrying this T cell receptor (beta chain). Its antigen is undetermined. This record belongs to a study of CD8 T cells in ankylosing spondylitis. Whole-study findings and limits: Certain motif variants had earlier appeared in reactive arthritis synovial fluid and blood. Disease-associated clones were reportedly significantly overrepresented in matched ankylosing spondylitis synovial fluid. A TCR beta motif made of several highly homologous variants seemed typical of ankylosing spondylitis blood.

For TCR beta, libraries came from quantitative 5'-RACE with molecular barcodes. Using its own MiXCR run on the 5' RACE reads, TCRdb lists one record per CDR3 protein. The profile shows about 220,000 distinct CDR3 sequences, over 9.5% of them singletons. The specimen was blood, either unsorted or a sorted T cell fraction (not recorded which). This TCR derives from a male donor with ankylosing spondylitis or in good health (not recorded which).

CDR3 sequence (DNA): TGTGCCAGCGCCTTCCGATCCGATAATGAAAAACTGTTTTTT. This codes for CASAFRSDNEKLFF. V and J are TRBV7-9 and TRBJ1-4; no definite D call. Germline lookup yields CDR1 SEHNR and CDR2 FQNEAQ (reference sequence). The CDR3 runs to 14 residues. V was trimmed by 8 bases and J by 4 bases, leaving 14 bases between them.